There are many counts of the clone carrying this T cell receptor (beta chain). The source of the sample is a study of low-dose radiotherapy and immunotherapy resistance in tumors. Overall study: Every two weeks, the protocol called for intravenous cyclophosphamide at 200 mg/m2. It was given one day before each radiation and immunotherapy administration.

Time point specified: before trial treatment. Inclusion covered patients whose advanced solid tumors lacked tumor-infiltrating lymphocytes. The germline V gene encodes CDR1 MDHEN and CDR2 SYDVKM. The CDR3 is 14 residues long. V gave up 5 bases and J gave up 6 bases, with 16 bases separating them. TRAV and TRBV primers primed cDNA for both TCRalpha and TCRbeta. Using a constant-region primer together with a V-primer adapter, TCRs were subjected to roughly 20 PCR cycles of amplification. TCRdb re-called the reads through MiXCR, storing one row per CDR3 protein. In the table there are tens of thousands of distinct CDR3 sequences, around a third of which are singletons.

J is TRBJ2-5 and V is TRBV28; D might be TRBD2 (6 bases). Specimen: PBMCs, collected before treatment. The TCR was taken from a female donor with ovarian cancer. The CDR3 is CASSPGSGPQTQYF. The CDR3 nucleotides are TGTGCCAGCAGTCCCGGGAGCGGGCCACAGACCCAGTACTTC.